This record looks at one T cell receptor beta chain sequence and its context. The data are from a study of control samples from healthy donors and cancer patients. The CDR3 has 15 residues. The germline gives CDR1 SEHNR, CDR2 FQNEAQ (reference sequence). With 1 base removed from V and 1 base from J, the gap between germline ends came to 10 bases. TCRdb's copy holds only in-frame clones and misses some; the assay was immunoSEQ multiplex PCR. The sample consists of about 170,000 clones, approximately 92% of them appearing once. The sequence derives from a woman in her forties in good health. This chain links TRBV7-9 with TRBJ1-1; a possible D gene is TRBD1 (6 bases). Sequenced: blood. CDR3 region: CASSLEGGKNTEAFF. CDR3 nucleotide sequence: TGTGCCAGCAGCTTAGAGGGGGGGAAGAACACTGAAGCTTTCTTT.